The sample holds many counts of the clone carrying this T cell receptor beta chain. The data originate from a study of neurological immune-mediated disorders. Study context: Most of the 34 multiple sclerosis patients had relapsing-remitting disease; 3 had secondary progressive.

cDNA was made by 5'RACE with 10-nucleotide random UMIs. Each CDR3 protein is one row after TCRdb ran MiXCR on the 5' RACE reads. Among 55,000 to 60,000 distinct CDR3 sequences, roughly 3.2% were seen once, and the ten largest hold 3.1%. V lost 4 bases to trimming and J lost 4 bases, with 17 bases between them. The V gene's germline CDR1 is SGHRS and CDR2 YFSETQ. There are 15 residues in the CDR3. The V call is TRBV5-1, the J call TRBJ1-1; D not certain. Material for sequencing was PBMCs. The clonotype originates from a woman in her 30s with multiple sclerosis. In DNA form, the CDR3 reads TGCGCCAGCAGCGACCAACTGCTTATAGGCACTGAAGCTTTCTTT. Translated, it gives CASSDQLLIGTEAFF.